The clone carrying this T cell receptor (beta chain) was observed a handful of times. What it binds is unknown. One entry per CDR3 protein, called by TCRdb with MiXCR from the 5' RACE reads. The data show some 340,000 distinct CDR3 sequences, with approximately 15% seen just once and approximately 0.99% held by the top ten. The sample comes from a study of CD8 T cells in ankylosing spondylitis. Study-level findings and limits: Matched ankylosing spondylitis synovial fluid reportedly contained a significantly enriched population of disease-linked clones. Earlier authors reported some of these motif variants in reactive arthritis synovial fluid and blood. CD8+ disease-linked clones were present at relatively low frequencies in blood.

This clonotype originated in a male donor with ankylosing spondylitis or in good health (not recorded which). Sequenced: blood, either unsorted or a sorted T cell fraction (not recorded which).

The CDR3 loop reads CSAHPGADTQYF. The CDR3 DNA follows: TGCAGTGCTCACCCGGGGGCAGATACGCAGTATTTT. The genes are TRBV20-1 and TRBJ2-3, with D possibly TRBD2 on 6 matching bases. The CDR3 has 12 amino acids. The V gene lost 5 bases and the J gene lost 4 bases, with 10 bases spanning the gap. Germline CDR1 and CDR2: DFQATT and SNEGSKA (reference sequence).